This T cell receptor beta chain appears in the sequencing data of a study of blood T cell repertoires in COVID-19. Study-level information: Specimens from acute and convalescent COVID-19 originated in the United States, Italy and Spain.

Each participant's cohort was designated according to participant-reported clinical history. Data came from immunoSEQ multiplex PCR; TCRdb stores just in-frame clones and leaves some out. This sample has 150,000 to 200,000 clones; 70% to 90% occur once, and the top ten carry approximately 5.4%. The CDR3 is made up of 14 amino acids. V lost 2 bases, J lost 3 bases, and 8 bases lay in between. From germline, CDR1 is MNHEY and CDR2 SMNVEV (reference sequence). Material for sequencing was PBMCs or T cells enriched from blood (not recorded which). The TCR comes from a man aged 35 to 55 who had recovered from COVID-19. V and J are TRBV27 and TRBJ1-3, with no clear D. The CDR3 is CASSLAGSGNTIYF. CDR3 DNA: TGTGCCAGCAGTTTAGCGGGTAGTGGAAACACCATATATTTT.